The entry below describes one T cell receptor (beta chain). In the authors' methods: Counts of nucleated cells, estimated from reference gene primer amplification, were obtained. The data were produced by immunoSEQ multiplex PCR, yet TCRdb's version contains in-frame clones alone and is incomplete. D and trimming were read from the DNA, whereas the V and J calls and clone size are those reported in that table. The sample includes 200,000 to 250,000 clones, roughly 79% seen only once; the top ten take around 9.3%. This specimen belongs to a study of blood T cell repertoires in COVID-19. Study-level background: Collection of acute and convalescent COVID-19 samples took place in the United States, Italy and Spain. PBMCs, B-cell-depleted T cells, or T cells were the source of the cDNA or gDNA that made up the material.

From germline, CDR1 is LNHDA and CDR2 SQIVND (reference sequence). V was pared by 7 bases and J by 2 bases, with 15 bases between. This CDR3 comprises 15 residues. This rearrangement joins TRBV19 to TRBJ1-3, with D unclear. The TCR comes from a woman aged 45 to 65 with acute COVID-19. Sequenced material: PBMCs or T cells enriched from blood (not recorded which). DNA of the CDR3: TGTGCCAGTACCAGCCTTGAGGTAGCTGGAAACACCATATATTTT. Amino acid sequence: CASTSLEVAGNTIYF.